This T cell receptor beta chain comes out of a study of regulatory T cells in long-lasting Graves disease. General study results and limits: Public clonotype sharing was higher in persistent than newly diagnosed patients.

Comment on this clonotype: Antigen specificity is unknown.

The sample's time point: persistent/refractory GD, antithyroid drugs over 5 years with positive TRAb. PBMCs were the source of the RNA used for TCR sequencing. Arm-PCR of CDR3 regions and iRepertoire HTBI primers were used to build TCR beta libraries. TCRdb re-analysed the multiplex PCR reads in MiXCR, keeping a single row per CDR3 protein. Of roughly 450,000 distinct CDR3 sequences listed, around a fifth were seen once; the top ten hold about an eighth. The receptor was derived from a female donor with Graves disease. The source was peripheral blood mononuclear cells (PBMCs), collected when the disease was refractory, from a patient treated with antithyroid drugs.

The chain's CDR3 is CASRNQGEAGELFF. The DNA of the CDR3 is TGTGCCAGCAGAAACCAGGGGGAAGCCGGGGAGCTGTTTTTT. The chain links TRBV6-1 to TRBJ2-2; 7 bases match TRBD1. V lost 6 bases, J lost 6 bases, and 7 bases stayed unmatched. This CDR3 has 14 residues. Germline CDR1 reads MNHNS; CDR2 reads SASEGT.